This T cell receptor (beta chain) was identified during a study of Graves' ophthalmopathy and Graves' hyperthyroidism. Whole-study results and caveats: The model's ophthalmopathy progression predictions had about 69% sensitivity and less than 75% specificity.

Reliance was placed on clinical symptoms, serum thyroxine, TRAb, thyroid ultrasound and orbital computed tomography for diagnosis. The authors amplified TCR beta CDR3 regions from RNA transcripts. Second-round multiplex PCR followed a first-round RT-PCR using HTBI primers. TCRdb reanalysed the multiplex PCR reads using MiXCR and keeps one entry per CDR3 protein. The sample records about 390,000 distinct CDR3 sequences, roughly 15% being singletons. Many counts were recorded for this clonotype. As yet, its antigen is unknown. The TCR was taken from an adult woman with stable Graves' hyperthyroidism. The material sequenced was peripheral blood.

The CDR3 DNA sequence: TGCAGTGCTCCGGACAGGGAAACCGGAAACACCATATATTTT. Encoded protein: CSAPDRETGNTIYF. The chain couples TRBV20-1 to TRBJ1-3; TRBD1 aligns across 8 bases. The CDR3 extends over 14 amino acids. J lost 4 bases, V lost 5 bases, and 7 bases had no gene match. Per germline, CDR1 DFQATT and CDR2 SNEGSKA (reference sequence).